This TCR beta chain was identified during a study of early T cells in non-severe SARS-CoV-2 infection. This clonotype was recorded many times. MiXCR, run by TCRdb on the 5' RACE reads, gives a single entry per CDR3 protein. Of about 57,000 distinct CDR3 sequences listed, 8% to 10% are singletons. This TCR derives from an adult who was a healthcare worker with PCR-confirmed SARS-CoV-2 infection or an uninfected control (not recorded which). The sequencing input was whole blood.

The CDR3 DNA is TGTGCCAGTTCAAGAGAACAGGGTCTATCCGCTAACTATGGCTACACCTTC. The encoded protein is CASSREQGLSANYGYTF. The gene calls are TRBV6-1 and TRBJ1-2, with a possible D match to TRBD1 (6 bases). The CDR3 is 17 amino acids. Trimming cost V 9 bases and J 0 bases, with 23 bases left between them. Germline-derived CDR1 and CDR2 are MNHNS and SASEGT.